This is a list of T cell receptor beta chains from one sample in a study of shared clonotypes between healthy human individuals. Libraries were prepared by immunoSEQ multiplex PCR; TCRdb keeps only in-frame clonotypes and omits some of them. The repertoire consists of 850,000 to 1,200,000 clones, with under 80% occurring once and the leading ten covering over 1.3%. Sequences were obtained from memory CD4+ T cells sorted from blood. The receptors originated from a man aged 18 to 29 in good health. The CDR3 runs from the conserved cysteine through the conserved F or W. D genes are given only for firm matches. The size entry is marked missing in some rows and otherwise reads once, few, many or a size class.

j_gene: TRBJ1-4
d_gene: .
abundance: .
v_gene: TRBV6-6
CDR3nt: TGTGCCAGCAGTTACTCGGACAGTAAAAATGAAAAACTGTTTTTT
CDR3aa: CASSYSDSKNEKLFF

j_gene: TRBJ2-1
d_gene: TRBD1
abundance: .
v_gene: TRBV5-8
CDR3nt: TGTGCCAGCCAAGCCAGGGGGATGTCCTACAATGAGCAGTTCTTC
CDR3aa: CASQARGMSYNEQFF

j_gene: TRBJ2-7
d_gene: TRBD2
abundance: .
v_gene: TRBV18
CDR3nt: TGTGCCAGCTCGTCCGCAGCGGGGAGCTCCTACGAGCAGTACTTC
CDR3aa: CASSSAAGSSYEQYF

j_gene: TRBJ2-6
d_gene: .
abundance: .
v_gene: TRBV6-1
CDR3nt: TGTGCCAGCAGTGAAGCTGTGGGGTTCGCCGGGGCCAACGTCCTGACTTTC
CDR3aa: CASSEAVGFAGANVLTF

j_gene: TRBJ1-2
d_gene: .
abundance: once
v_gene: TRBV13
CDR3nt: TGTGCCAGCAGCTTAGAGACAGTCTATGGCTACACCTTC
CDR3aa: CASSLETVYGYTF

j_gene: TRBJ2-7
d_gene: .
abundance: once
v_gene: TRBV4-1
CDR3nt: TGCGCCAGCAGCCAAGGGCAGGGTACCCTCTACTACGAGCAGTACTTC
CDR3aa: CASSQGQGTLYYEQYF

j_gene: TRBJ2-2
d_gene: .
abundance: .
v_gene: TRBV11-3
CDR3nt: TGTGCCAGCAGTCCCCAGGGCACCGGGGAGCTGTTTTTT
CDR3aa: CASSPQGTGELFF

j_gene: TRBJ1-2
d_gene: TRBD1
abundance: .
v_gene: TRBV5-1
CDR3nt: TGCGCCAGCAGCGAGGGGACAGCAGTCTATGGCTACACCTTC
CDR3aa: CASSEGTAVYGYTF

j_gene: TRBJ1-3
d_gene: .
abundance: .
v_gene: TRBV23-1
CDR3nt: TGCGCCAGCAGTCAATCGGCCCCAAGTAGCTCTGGAAACACCATATATTTT
CDR3aa: CASSQSAPSSSGNTIYF

j_gene: TRBJ2-1
d_gene: TRBD2
abundance: few
v_gene: TRBV5-7
CDR3nt: TGTGCCAGCAGCTTGGGGACTAGCGTATACAATGAGCAGTTCTTC
CDR3aa: CASSLGTSVYNEQFF

j_gene: TRBJ2-4
d_gene: TRBD1
abundance: once
v_gene: TRBV5-4
CDR3nt: TGTGCCAGCAGCATCGACAGGGCGGCCAAAAACATTCAGTACTTC
CDR3aa: CASSIDRAAKNIQYF

j_gene: TRBJ1-1
d_gene: .
abundance: .
v_gene: TRBV5-1
CDR3nt: TGCGCCAGCAGCGCTTCCTCCGGGACCAGGAGCACTGAAGCTTTCTTT
CDR3aa: CASSASSGTRSTEAFF

j_gene: TRBJ2-5
d_gene: .
abundance: .
v_gene: TRBV12-5
CDR3nt: TGTGCTAGTGGTTTGTCCCGCGAGACCCAGTACTTC
CDR3aa: CASGLSRETQYF

j_gene: TRBJ2-1
d_gene: TRBD2
abundance: few
v_gene: TRBV5-1
CDR3nt: TGCGCCAGCAGTCAGTCCGGGACTAGTTCCAATGAGCAGTTCTTC
CDR3aa: CASSQSGTSSNEQFF

j_gene: TRBJ1-5
d_gene: TRBD1
abundance: few
v_gene: TRBV5-6
CDR3nt: TGTGCCAGCAGCGTGACAGGGGGCGTCAATCAGCCCCAGCATTTT
CDR3aa: CASSVTGGVNQPQHF

j_gene: TRBJ2-7
d_gene: .
abundance: once
v_gene: TRBV7-2
CDR3nt: TGTGCCAGCAGCTTAGTTGGTAGAGGGCCCTCCTACGAGCAGTACTTC
CDR3aa: CASSLVGRGPSYEQYF

j_gene: TRBJ1-3
d_gene: .
abundance: few
v_gene: TRBV6-5
CDR3nt: TGTGCCAGCAGTACAGGGAATTCTGGAAACACCATATATTTT
CDR3aa: CASSTGNSGNTIYF

j_gene: TRBJ2-7
d_gene: TRBD1
abundance: .
v_gene: TRBV10-3
CDR3nt: TGTGCCACATCGACAGGGGAAGGCTACGAGCAGTACTTC
CDR3aa: CATSTGEGYEQYF

j_gene: TRBJ2-3
d_gene: .
abundance: .
v_gene: TRBV5-4
CDR3nt: TGTGCCAGCAGCTTGGGAGGAGCCGGAGCAGATACGCAGTATTTT
CDR3aa: CASSLGGAGADTQYF

j_gene: TRBJ2-7
d_gene: .
abundance: .
v_gene: TRBV5-1
CDR3nt: TGCGCCAGCAGCGCCGCAGGGGGGAACTACGAGCAGTACTTC
CDR3aa: CASSAAGGNYEQYF

j_gene: TRBJ2-5
d_gene: .
abundance: .
v_gene: TRBV5-1
CDR3nt: TGCGCCAGCAGCCCCGGAGGACCGGCAGAGACCCAGTACTTC
CDR3aa: CASSPGGPAETQYF

j_gene: TRBJ1-5
d_gene: TRBD1
abundance: few
v_gene: TRBV19
CDR3nt: TGTGCCAGTTCCCCCAGGGGGCTCGATCAGCCCCAGCATTTT
CDR3aa: CASSPRGLDQPQHF

j_gene: TRBJ2-2
d_gene: .
abundance: .
v_gene: TRBV7-2
CDR3nt: TGTGCCAGCAGCGGTAGAGGTGGGGTCGGGGAGCTGTTTTTT
CDR3aa: CASSGRGGVGELFF

j_gene: TRBJ1-6
d_gene: .
abundance: .
v_gene: TRBV7-2
CDR3nt: TGTGCCAGCAGCTCTCTCGAGGGGTCACCCCTCCACTTT
CDR3aa: CASSSLEGSPLHF

j_gene: TRBJ2-5
d_gene: TRBD2
abundance: once
v_gene: TRBV6-5
CDR3nt: TGTGCCAGCAGTATAGCGGGAAGCATCCAAGAGACCCAGTACTTC
CDR3aa: CASSIAGSIQETQYF

j_gene: TRBJ1-6
d_gene: TRBD1
abundance: .
v_gene: TRBV4-1
CDR3nt: TGCGCCAGCAGCCAAGTTCAATCAGGGGGATCACCCCTCCACTTT
CDR3aa: CASSQVQSGGSPLHF

j_gene: TRBJ2-5
d_gene: TRBD2
abundance: .
v_gene: TRBV2
CDR3nt: TGTGCCAGCAGTCCGCGGACTAGCGCCGGGGGGACCCAGTACTTC
CDR3aa: CASSPRTSAGGTQYF

j_gene: TRBJ1-1
d_gene: TRBD1
abundance: .
v_gene: TRBV6-5
CDR3nt: TGTGCCAGCAGTTCCAAGACAGGGAGGGCTGAAGCTTTCTTT
CDR3aa: CASSSKTGRAEAFF

j_gene: TRBJ2-1
d_gene: .
abundance: .
v_gene: TRBV27
CDR3nt: TGTGCCAGCAGCTTGAGACGCGGGGAAATGGGGCAGTTCTTC
CDR3aa: CASSLRRGEMGQFF

j_gene: TRBJ2-6
d_gene: .
abundance: .
v_gene: TRBV27
CDR3nt: TGTGCCAGCAGTTTCAACTCTGGGGCCAACGTCCTGACTTTC
CDR3aa: CASSFNSGANVLTF

j_gene: TRBJ1-6
d_gene: .
abundance: .
v_gene: TRBV6-1
CDR3nt: TGTGCCAGCAGTGATCAGGGCAATTCACCCCTCCACTTT
CDR3aa: CASSDQGNSPLHF

j_gene: TRBJ1-5
d_gene: .
abundance: .
v_gene: TRBV7-2
CDR3nt: TGTGCCAGCAGCTTAGTTGTTACAGGGAATCAGCCCCAGCATTTT
CDR3aa: CASSLVVTGNQPQHF

j_gene: TRBJ1-3
d_gene: .
abundance: .
v_gene: TRBV28
CDR3nt: TGTGCCAGCAGTCCCCCCGCAGGGAGGTCTGGAAACACCATATATTTT
CDR3aa: CASSPPAGRSGNTIYF

j_gene: TRBJ2-7
d_gene: TRBD1
abundance: .
v_gene: TRBV11-2
CDR3nt: TGTGCCAGCAGTTTACGTCCGGGACAGGGCGACGAGCAGTACTTC
CDR3aa: CASSLRPGQGDEQYF

j_gene: TRBJ1-1
d_gene: TRBD1
abundance: .
v_gene: TRBV6-5
CDR3nt: TGTGCCAGCAGCGAGGGGGCGGAAGCTTTCTTT
CDR3aa: CASSEGAEAFF

j_gene: TRBJ2-7
d_gene: TRBD2
abundance: .
v_gene: TRBV5-4
CDR3nt: TGTGCCAGCAGCGGGATAGCGGGAGGTTCTCCTAGTGAGCAGTACTTC
CDR3aa: CASSGIAGGSPSEQYF

j_gene: TRBJ2-5
d_gene: .
abundance: .
v_gene: TRBV5-1
CDR3nt: TGCGCCAGCAGCTCTGTCACGGGGGCCGGAGGGGAGACCCAGTACTTC
CDR3aa: CASSSVTGAGGETQYF

j_gene: TRBJ1-1
d_gene: TRBD1
abundance: many
v_gene: TRBV12-5
CDR3nt: TGTGCTAGTGGTTTGGAACTCACAGGGGGGAGGATTTTTGAAGCTTTCTTT
CDR3aa: CASGLELTGGRIFEAFF

j_gene: TRBJ1-2
d_gene: TRBD1
abundance: .
v_gene: TRBV28
CDR3nt: TGTGCCAGCAGTCCAGGGACAGGCCATAACTATGGCTACACCTTC
CDR3aa: CASSPGTGHNYGYTF

j_gene: TRBJ2-2
d_gene: .
abundance: .
v_gene: TRBV27
CDR3nt: TGTGCCAGCAGTTTAAGGAGGGCCGGGGAGCTGTTTTTT
CDR3aa: CASSLRRAGELFF

j_gene: TRBJ2-2
d_gene: TRBD2
abundance: .
v_gene: TRBV2
CDR3nt: TGTGCCAGCAGCAGGACTAGCGGGTTGACCGGGGAGCTGTTTTTT
CDR3aa: CASSRTSGLTGELFF

j_gene: TRBJ2-5
d_gene: .
abundance: .
v_gene: TRBV28
CDR3nt: TGTGCCAGCAGTTCTCCTATGGGGGTCCAAGAGACCCAGTACTTC
CDR3aa: CASSSPMGVQETQYF

j_gene: TRBJ2-7
d_gene: .
abundance: .
v_gene: TRBV11-2
CDR3nt: TGTGCCAGCAGCTTGGGTAGCCGGGTAGGCTCCTACGAGCAGTACTTC
CDR3aa: CASSLGSRVGSYEQYF

j_gene: TRBJ1-2
d_gene: .
abundance: .
v_gene: TRBV4-3
CDR3nt: TGCGCCAGCAGCCAAGAGGGGGGACGAGGCGGCTACACCTTC
CDR3aa: CASSQEGGRGGYTF

j_gene: TRBJ2-7
d_gene: .
abundance: few
v_gene: TRBV2
CDR3nt: TGTGCCAGCAGTTCACTAGCCCAGGGCGAGCAGTACTTC
CDR3aa: CASSSLAQGEQYF

j_gene: TRBJ1-5
d_gene: .
abundance: few
v_gene: TRBV9
CDR3nt: TGTGCCAGTGGGGGCAGCCAGCCCCAGCATTTT
CDR3aa: CASGGSQPQHF

j_gene: TRBJ1-2
d_gene: TRBD1
abundance: many
v_gene: TRBV2
CDR3nt: TGTGCCAGCAGTGACCCCGGGACAGGGGGAGGCTACACCTTC
CDR3aa: CASSDPGTGGGYTF